The sample holds a few counts of the clone carrying this TCR beta chain. Its antigen is currently unknown. This sample is drawn from a study of T cells in Graves' hyperthyroidism and ophthalmopathy. Study observations and caveats: Blood also carried most thyroid clonotypes expanded above 0.001.

The V end lost 3 bases, the J end lost 3 bases, and 11 bases lay between the germline ends. Per the germline V gene, CDR1 is ENHRY and CDR2 is SYGVKD. The CDR3 runs 14 residues. TCR beta CDR3 sequences were amplified from RNA transcripts. A set of HTBI primers served as the primers for a first-round RT-PCR of the TCR CDR3. TCRdb fed the multiplex PCR reads into MiXCR, producing one record per CDR3 protein. This sample has about 640,000 distinct CDR3 sequences, with around 20% found just once. The V gene is TRBV10-3, the J gene TRBJ2-5; either TRBD1 or TRBD2 may supply D (5 bases each). The sequenced sample consisted of blood. This TCR was recovered from a man aged 25 to 40 with Graves' ophthalmopathy. The DNA of the CDR3 is TGTGCCATCAGTGAATGGGACGGCGAAGAGACCCAGTACTTC. Encoded protein: CAISEWDGEETQYF.